This T cell receptor beta chain was observed in a study of blood T cells in healthy people across ages. Study-level points and caveats: Samples with more naive T cells showed higher observed beta diversity. Getting older went along with TCR beta diversity per million T cells dropping roughly linearly. Total diversity from one million sequenced T cells was likely underestimated.

Next came a second PCR, run for about 7 to 12 cycles, which used a sample-barcoded 5' primer along with a J-beta primer mix. TCRdb itself ran the 5' RACE reads through MiXCR, one entry per CDR3 protein. Among hundreds of thousands of distinct CDR3 sequences listed, 49% were seen once. The CDR3 extends over 15 amino acids. This clonotype was found a few times. Its antigen remains unidentified. This sequence joins TRBV21-1 and TRBJ1-2. TRBV21-1 has pseudogene status. Sequenced input: blood. This TCR derives from a woman aged 55-70 years in good health. CDR3 amino acids: CASSHEVGTNYGYTF. As DNA, the CDR3 is TGTGCCAGCAGCCATGAAGTAGGCACAAACTATGGCTACACCTTC.